The 20 T cell receptor beta chains in this list originate from one sample, sequenced in a study of blood T cell repertoires in COVID-19. The assay was immunoSEQ multiplex PCR, and TCRdb's table has in-frame clones only and misses some. The data contain tens of thousands of clones, about 86% of them seen just once; the ten biggest clones take up roughly 3.7%. The sample comprised peripheral blood. These receptors were collected from a man aged 50-60 years with acute or convalescent COVID-19.

The chain recombines TRBV24-1 with TRBJ2-3, with 8 bases matching TRBD1. V shed 3 bases, J shed 6 bases, and the junction held 7 bases outside the gene matches. Germline V gene lookup returns CDR1 KGHDR and CDR2 SFDVKD. The CDR3 has 15 residues. DNA of the CDR3: TGTGCCACCAGTGATACGACAGGGGCGGGTGATACGCAGTATTTT. Protein product: CATSDTTGAGDTQYF.

CDR3 amino acids: CASSYITRPLHF. DNA for the CDR3: TGTGCCAGCAGTTACATTACGCGGCCCCTCCACTTT. The chain recombines TRBV6-2 or TRBV6-3 with TRBJ1-6; the D is unclear. The CDR3 length is 12 residues. CDR1 is MNHEY, CDR2 SVGEGT, per germline. Trimming took off 2 bases at V and 13 bases at J, with 9 bases between the two ends.

The chain combines TRBV7-6 with TRBJ1-2, with 9 bases matching TRBD1. J gave up 7 bases and V 4 bases, and 16 bases lay outside the gene matches. CDR1 and CDR2 from the germline V gene are SGHVS and FNYEAQ. The CDR3 sequence is 17 residues long. CDR3 loop: CASSSYRGQVRMGGYTF. For the CDR3, the DNA is TGTGCCAGCAGCTCCTACAGGGGGCAGGTGCGCATGGGTGGCTACACCTTC.

This chain uses TRBV29-1 with TRBJ1-2; 9 positions match TRBD1. Germline values: CDR1 SQVTM, CDR2 ANQGSEA. V lost 0 bases to trimming and J lost 5 bases; unmatched junction nucleotides: 7. The CDR3 sequence is 15 residues long. CDR3: CSVEDRDREGYGYTF. The CDR3 nucleotides read TGCAGCGTTGAAGACAGGGACAGGGAAGGTTATGGCTACACCTTC. The variable domain in full, completed from reference TRBV29-1 and TRBJ1-2, reads SAVISQKPSRDICQRGTSLTIQCQVDSQVTMMFWYRQQPGQSLTLIATANQGSEATYESGFVIDKFPISRPNLTFSTLTVSNMSPEDSSIYLCSVEDRDREGYGYTFGSGTRLTVV.

This clone was counted between two and nine times. In nucleotides, the CDR3 is TGTGCCAGCAGCCAAAGCCCCCGGTGGACAGGTTTCCTAGACGAGCAGTACTTC. Translation gives CASSQSPRWTGFLDEQYF. V and J are TRBV14 and TRBJ2-7; 7 positions match TRBD1. The CDR3 is 18 residues long. Trimming took 2 bases from V and 5 from J; bases not matched to a gene: 18. Per germline, CDR1 SGHDN and CDR2 FVKESK.

This chain links TRBV9 with TRBJ2-2; D might be TRBD1 (6 bases). The CDR3 is 16 amino acids. V lost 5 bases to trimming and J lost 0 bases, with 14 bases between them. Germline CDR1 SGDLS, CDR2 YYNGEE. CDR3 nucleotides: TGTGCCAGCAGTTGGGACATACGGACGAACACCGGGGAGCTGTTTTTT. It yields the protein CASSWDIRTNTGELFF.

The chain combines TRBV7-6 with TRBJ2-3; 8 nucleotides line up with TRBD2. This CDR3 has 15 residues. V shed 5 bases, J shed 0 bases, and the junction held 4 bases outside the gene matches. In germline, CDR1 is SGHVS, CDR2 FNYEAQ. As DNA, the CDR3 is TGTGCCAGCAGCGAAGCGGGGGCTAGCACAGATACGCAGTATTTT. Protein: CASSEAGASTDTQYF.

This clone was counted between two and nine times. The chain joins TRBV5-8 to TRBJ2-7; D perhaps matches TRBD2 (6 bases). The V gene's germline CDR1 is SGHTS and CDR2 YDEGEE. Trimming shortened V by 3 bases and J by 2 bases, and 15 bases separated the two germline ends. The CDR3 has 15 residues. For the CDR3, the DNA is TGTGCCAGCAGCTGGGAGGCAGGAACCACCTACGAGCAGTACTTC. Its translation is CASSWEAGTTYEQYF.

This sequence joins TRBV12-5 and TRBJ1-5; 7 bases fit TRBD1. The V gene end was trimmed by 4 bases and the J gene end by 0 bases; junction bases not matched to a gene: 6. Germline-derived CDR1 and CDR2 are LGHNT and FRNRAP. This CDR3 spans 16 amino acids. The CDR3 DNA sequence: TGTGCTAGTGGTTATGGGGACAGCAATAGCAATCAGCCCCAGCATTTT. Protein product: CASGYGDSNSNQPQHF.

This sequence joins TRBV6-5 and TRBJ1-2, with D perhaps TRBD1 (5 bases). The CDR3 consists of 13 residues. V lost 5 bases and J lost 7, with 14 bases in between. The germline CDR1 and CDR2 sequences are MNHEY and SVGAGI. CDR3 sequence reads: CASSLRRGGGYTF. DNA of the CDR3: TGTGCCAGCAGTCTCAGGAGGGGCGGTGGCTACACCTTC.

The chain couples TRBV7-9 to TRBJ1-2, with TRBD1 as a possible D gene (5 bases). Per germline, CDR1 SEHNR and CDR2 FQNEAQ (reference sequence). This CDR3 contains 14 residues. Trimming left V 1 base short and J 2 bases short, with 8 bases between. CDR3 amino acids: CASSLGSGNYGYTF. For the CDR3, the DNA is TGTGCCAGCAGCTTAGGGTCAGGGAACTATGGCTACACCTTC.

The chain combines TRBV19 with TRBJ2-7, with a possible D match to TRBD1 (6 bases). This CDR3 comprises 14 residues. Trimming stripped 7 bases from V and 5 bases from J, with 18 bases between. The germline V gene has CDR1 LNHDA and CDR2 SQIVND (reference sequence). The CDR3, as DNA: TGTGCCAGTAAAGAACCAGGGGAATCCCACGAGCAGTACTTC. Encoded protein: CASKEPGESHEQYF.

J is TRBJ1-1 and V is TRBV11-3, with D unresolved. Between the trimmed V and J ends, which lost 1 base and 1 base, there was a span of 4 bases. The CDR3 is 13 residues long. Germline CDR1 and CDR2: SGHNT and YENEEA. DNA for the CDR3: TGTGCCAGCAGCTTAGTGCGGAACACTGAAGCTTTCTTT. Translating it yields CASSLVRNTEAFF.

J is TRBJ2-1 and V is TRBV5-1, with 14 bases identical to TRBD2. The trim removed 0 bases at V and 7 bases at J, leaving 3 bases unmatched. CDR3 length equals 16 residues. CDR1 and CDR2 (germline): SGHRS, YFSETQ. The CDR3 region has the DNA TGCGCCAGCAGCTTGGTGGGACTAGCGGGAGATAATGAGCAGTTCTTC. Translated: CASSLVGLAGDNEQFF. Combining the CDR3 with reference TRBV5-1 and TRBJ2-1 gives the whole variable domain KAGVTQTPRYLIKTRGQQVTLSCSPISGHRSVSWYQQTPGQGLQFLFEYFSETQRNKGNFPGRFSGRQFSNSRSEMNVSTLELGDSALYLCASSLVGLAGDNEQFFGPGTRLTVL.

Only one count was recorded for this clone. The V call is TRBV5-1, the J call TRBJ1-4; possibly TRBD1 for D (5 bases). The CDR3 runs 14 residues. Trimming removed 4 bases at V and 8 bases at J, with 15 bases between. The V gene's germline CDR1 is SGHRS and CDR2 YFSETQ. The chain's CDR3 is CASSLQVDREKLFF. As DNA, the CDR3 is TGCGCCAGCAGCCTACAGGTAGATAGGGAAAAACTGTTTTTT.

A note on this clone: An end of the junction differs from the germline gene, which may be a read error. The chain employs TRBV19 and TRBJ2-3; possible D gene TRBD2, 6 bases. Germline CDR1 LNHDA, CDR2 SQIVND (reference sequence). The CDR3 has 18 amino acids. The CDR3 DNA follows: TGTGCCAGTAGTGCATTACTTGGACTAACACTACGGGCAGATGCGCAGTATTTT. It encodes CASSALLGLTLRADAQYF.

In the case of this clone: At one end, the junction sequence differs from germline, possibly due to a read error. This chain connects TRBV6-5 to TRBJ1-1, with a tentative D call TRBD1 (5 bases). This CDR3 has 14 amino acids. The germline gives CDR1 MNHEY, CDR2 SVGAGI. In DNA form, the CDR3 reads TGTGCCAGCTGTTATGGGGGGGGTGGGACTGAAGCTTTCTTT. It yields the protein CASCYGGGGTEAFF.

This sequence joins TRBV27 and TRBJ1-2; no clear D gene. Germline lookup yields CDR1 MNHEY and CDR2 SMNVEV (reference sequence). Between the trimmed V and J ends, which lost 0 bases and 1 base, there was a span of 6 bases. The CDR3 extends over 14 amino acids. The CDR3 loop reads CASSLSRFNYGYTF. DNA for the CDR3: TGTGCCAGCAGTTTATCCCGGTTTAACTATGGCTACACCTTC.

CDR3 sequence (DNA): TGTGCCAGCAGCCGGGGACTAGCGGGACCAGAAGACGAGCAGTTCTTC. As protein: CASSRGLAGPEDEQFF. The chain has TRBV5-8 and TRBJ2-1; 13 nucleotides line up with TRBD2. This CDR3 is 16 amino acids long. Germline V gene sequence: CDR1 SGHTS, CDR2 YDEGEE. V shed 4 bases and J 10 bases; nucleotides not matched to a gene: 11.

This chain connects TRBV19 to TRBJ2-1; D possibly corresponds to TRBD2 (5 bases). Germline V CDR1 and CDR2: LNHDA, SQIVND (reference sequence). V shed 6 bases and J shed 0 bases, with 15 bases lying between them. This CDR3 region has 16 residues. CDR3 loop: CASRDRGSSSYNEQFF. The CDR3 DNA sequence: TGTGCCAGTAGGGACCGAGGGAGCAGCTCCTACAATGAGCAGTTCTTC.